Listed below are T cell receptor beta chains from one sample, sequenced in a study of cytomegalovirus exposure and HLA in healthy donors. Assay: immunoSEQ multiplex PCR; the TCRdb copy retains only in-frame clones and omits some. Among roughly 38,000 clones listed, 90% were seen once. The sequencing sample was made of PBMCs. The receptors shown here come from a woman between 18 and 29 years old in good health and CMV-seronegative. The CDR3 runs from the conserved cysteine through the conserved F or W. A D gene is named only where the DNA matches it firmly. Expanded clones are given a class, and other clones once, few, many or no size at all.

J gene	D gene	CDR3 length	clone size	V gene	CDR3 protein	CDR3 DNA
TRBJ2-3	TRBD2	15	.	TRBV5-4	CASSSPGLAEDTQYF	TGTGCCAGCAGCTCCCCGGGACTAGCGGAAGATACGCAGTATTTT
TRBJ1-4	.	19	once	TRBV7-9	CASSFPGQKIDTTNEKLFF	TGTGCCAGCAGCTTCCCAGGACAGAAAATCGATACAACTAATGAAAAACTGTTTTTT
TRBJ2-7	.	14	.	TRBV28	CASSLRQVSYEQYF	TGTGCCAGCAGTTTACGACAGGTCTCCTACGAGCAGTACTTC
TRBJ2-1	.	16	.	TRBV4-1	CASSQEFRTHYNEQFF	TGCGCCAGCAGCCAAGAATTCCGGACACACTACAATGAGCAGTTCTTC
TRBJ1-1	.	13	.	TRBV6-1	CASSESGITEAFF	TGTGCCAGCAGTGAATCAGGGATCACTGAAGCTTTCTTT
TRBJ1-5	.	14	.	TRBV2	CASTSQGINQPQHF	TGTGCCAGCACCTCGCAGGGTATCAATCAGCCCCAGCATTTT
TRBJ2-2	.	16	.	TRBV4-3	CASSQEVQRPSGELFF	TGCGCCAGCAGCCAAGAAGTCCAGCGGCCGTCTGGGGAGCTGTTTTTT
TRBJ1-6	TRBD1	16	.	TRBV6-6	CASSYSMGQPEGPLHF	TGTGCCAGCAGTTACTCGATGGGACAGCCCGAAGGGCCCCTCCACTTT
TRBJ2-2	.	15	.	TRBV5-1	CASSPTSRNTGELFF	TGCGCCAGCAGCCCGACTAGTAGAAACACCGGGGAGCTGTTTTTT
TRBJ2-1	.	15	.	TRBV6-6	CASSYSVDRGNEQFF	TGTGCCAGCAGTTACTCGGTGGACCGGGGCAATGAGCAGTTCTTC
TRBJ2-5	TRBD2	14	.	TRBV7-6	CASSFLAGGETQYF	TGTGCCAGCAGCTTTCTAGCGGGAGGGGAGACCCAGTACTTC
TRBJ2-1	TRBD2	16	once	TRBV5-4	CASSPARSGGYNEQFF	TGTGCCAGCAGCCCGGCCCGTTCGGGAGGGTACAATGAGCAGTTCTTC
TRBJ2-7	.	15	few	TRBV5-1	CASSFGEVISYEQYF	TGCGCCAGCAGTTTTGGGGAGGTGATCTCCTACGAGCAGTACTTC
TRBJ2-3	TRBD1	15	.	TRBV6-1	CASSLTGVSTDTQYF	TGTGCCAGCAGTCTAACAGGGGTGAGCACAGATACGCAGTATTTT
TRBJ2-7	TRBD2	17	.	TRBV7-8	CASSSTPSGTSSYEQYF	TGTGCCAGCAGCTCCACCCCTAGCGGGACCAGCTCCTACGAGCAGTACTTC
TRBJ2-3	.	12	.	TRBV28	CATHPPKGTQYF	TGTGCCACCCACCCTCCGAAGGGGACGCAGTATTTT
TRBJ2-1	TRBD2	17	.	TRBV11-1	CASSLARSGRAGNEQFF	TGTGCCAGCAGCTTAGCGCGGAGCGGGAGGGCCGGCAATGAGCAGTTCTTC
TRBJ2-3	TRBD2	14	.	TRBV27	CASSLTSVPDTQYF	TGTGCCAGCAGTTTGACTAGCGTTCCAGATACGCAGTATTTT
TRBJ2-2	.	14	.	TRBV7-7	CASSTGLSPGELFF	TGTGCCAGCAGCACCGGACTATCCCCCGGGGAGCTGTTTTTT
TRBJ2-3	.	16	once	TRBV7-9	CASSLDPGVITDTQYF	TGTGCCAGCAGCTTAGATCCCGGAGTAATAACAGATACGCAGTATTTT
TRBJ2-7	.	14	.	TRBV7-2	CASSLDMTYYEQYF	TGTGCCAGCAGCTTAGATATGACATACTACGAGCAGTACTTC
TRBJ2-2	.	14	.	TRBV7-9	CASSVTRSTGELFF	TGTGCCAGCAGCGTGACTAGAAGCACCGGGGAGCTGTTTTTT
TRBJ2-5	.	16	once	TRBV28	CASRQRTVFWQETQYF	.
TRBJ2-1	.	15	.	TRBV11-1	CASSREGGAYNEQFF	TGTGCCAGCAGCCGAGAGGGGGGGGCTTACAATGAGCAGTTCTTC
TRBJ1-2	.	13	.	TRBV13	CASSPVGSYGYTF	TGTGCCAGCAGCCCGGTCGGGAGCTATGGCTACACCTTC
TRBJ2-1	TRBD2	13	.	TRBV28	CASSSREKNEQFF	TGTGCCAGCAGTTCGCGGGAGAAGAATGAGCAGTTCTTC